This T cell receptor (beta chain) is drawn from a study of cytomegalovirus exposure and HLA in healthy donors. Study results and caveats: The study labeled more than 150 TCR beta chains cytomegalovirus-associated. Among TCR sequences, most were rare, though some public TCRs appeared in many donors.

CDR1 and CDR2 from the germline V gene are MNHNS and SASEGT. V was trimmed by 5 bases and J by 0 bases, leaving 11 bases between them. The CDR3 contains 15 residues. Clones were sequenced by immunoSEQ multiplex PCR, and TCRdb holds only the in-frame ones, with some missing. The profile shows around 100,000 clones, 85% of them singletons. Notes on this clone: Its specificity is unknown.

This receptor was obtained from a man in his late teens or twenties in good health and CMV-seropositive. The chain links TRBV6-1 to TRBJ2-1; tentative D call: TRBD1 (6 bases). Material for sequencing was PBMCs. For the CDR3, the DNA is TGTGCCAGCAGTCCAGGGGTCGGCTCCTACAATGAGCAGTTCTTC. Its translation: CASSPGVGSYNEQFF.